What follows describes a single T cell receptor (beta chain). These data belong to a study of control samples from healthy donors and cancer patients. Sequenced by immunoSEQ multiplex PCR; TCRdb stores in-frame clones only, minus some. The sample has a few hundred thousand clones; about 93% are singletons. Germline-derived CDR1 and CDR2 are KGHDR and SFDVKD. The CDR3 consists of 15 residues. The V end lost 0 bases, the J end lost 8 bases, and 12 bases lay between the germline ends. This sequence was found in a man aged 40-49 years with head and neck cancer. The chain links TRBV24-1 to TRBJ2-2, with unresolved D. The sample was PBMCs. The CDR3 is CATSDLGVSSGELFF. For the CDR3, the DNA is TGTGCCACCAGTGATTTGGGGGTTTCTTCGGGGGAGCTGTTTTTT.